These 10 T cell receptor beta chains came from one sample sequenced in a study of tumor-infiltrating lymphocytes in primary liver carcinoma. The investigators made TCR beta cDNA from around 540 ng total RNA, using a constant-region primer. The TCR beta library was amplified through three nested multiplex PCR rounds in a modified ARM-PCR procedure. It was with TRBV1-TRBV30 forward primers and a C-beta reverse primer that the first two PCR rounds were run, at approximately 10 cycles each. From the multiplex PCR reads, TCRdb called clonotypes with MiXCR, one entry per CDR3 protein. The table records 330,000 or so distinct CDR3 sequences, about two thirds of them present only once. Blood RNA was derived from unsorted whole blood, and germline DNA was extracted too. Sequenced: peripheral blood. The receptor set was obtained from a man between 35 and 55 years old with primary liver carcinoma and hepatitis B virus infection.

This clonotype occurred many times. V gene TRBV10-3 combines with J gene TRBJ1-6; D is uncertain. The germline gives CDR1 ENHRY, CDR2 SYGVKD. This CDR3 spans 14 amino acids. V was clipped by 10 bases and J by 7 bases, with 17 bases between them. CDR3 in amino acids: CASQQPGPNSPLHF. The CDR3 DNA reads as TGTGCCAGCCAGCAACCGGGCCCCAATTCACCCCTCCACTTT.

Worth noting for this clonotype: Germline is not matched at one junction end, which may reflect a read error. The rearrangement joins TRBV29-1 to TRBJ2-3; D is uncertain. CDR3 length: 15 amino acids. Germline CDR1 and CDR2: SQVTM and ANQGSEA. This chain's CDR3 is CSVEAAPRSADTQYF. The CDR3 DNA reads as TGCAGCGTTGAAGCCGCCCCGCGGAGCGCAGACACGCAGTATTTT.

On this clonotype: Since the CDR3 does not end with the conserved phenylalanine or tryptophan, this likely comes from a read error. The rearrangement uses TRBV5-6 and TRBJ1-5; D might be TRBD1 (5 bases). This CDR3 is 13 amino acids long. V lost 0 bases and J 4 bases, leaving 5 bases between the germline ends. CDR1 and CDR2 from the germline V gene are SGHDT and YYEEEE. The CDR3 reads CASSLGQNQPQHY. Written as DNA, the CDR3 is TGTGCCAGCAGCTTGGGACAGAATCAGCCCCAGCATTAT.

This clonotype appeared many times. The V and J genes are TRBV6-1 and TRBJ2-1, with 14 bases identical to TRBD2. The CDR3 is made up of 19 amino acids. V lost 3 bases to trimming and J lost 1 base; unmatched junction nucleotides: 8. CDR1 and CDR2 from the germline V gene are MNHNS and SASEGT. This CDR3 reads CASSDATSGRAGSYNEQFF. For the CDR3, the DNA is TGTGCCAGCAGTGATGCGACTAGCGGGAGGGCCGGATCCTACAATGAGCAGTTCTTC.

Many counts were recorded for this clonotype. This sequence joins TRBV6-4 and TRBJ2-2; tentatively, D is TRBD1 or TRBD2 (5 bases each). The germline V gene encodes CDR1 MRHNA and CDR2 SNTAGT. This CDR3 region has 15 residues. V was pared by 5 bases and J by 8 bases, with 18 bases between. The CDR3 bases are TGTGCCAGCAGTCCGGGACGTTCCCGTTCTGGGGAGCTGTTTTTT. Residues: CASSPGRSRSGELFF.

Remarks on this clonotype: Its ends do not fully match the called genes, so a read error is possible. The chain has TRBV11-2 and TRBJ2-7; TRBD2 agrees at 10 bases. This CDR3 contains 14 residues. Per the germline V gene, CDR1 is SGHAT and CDR2 is FQNNGV. For the CDR3, the DNA is TGTGCCAGCAGCCTACTAGCGGGGTCCTACGAGCAGCACTTC. It translates to CASSLLAGSYEQHF.

Worth noting for this clonotype: In this CDR3 the conserved last residue, phenylalanine or tryptophan, is missing, so a read error is likely. V and J are TRBV11-2 and TRBJ2-1, with D perhaps matching TRBD2 (6 bases). Trimming cost V 3 bases and J 4 bases, with 16 bases left between them. CDR3 size: 16 residues. Per the germline V gene, CDR1 is SGHAT and CDR2 is FQNNGV. CDR3 region: CASSFGGESSYNEQFS. The CDR3 DNA is TGTGCCAGCAGCTTTGGCGGGGAGAGCTCATACAATGAGCAGTTCTCT.

As DNA, the CDR3 is TGCGCCAGCAGCTTGGGGGTGCCGGTCGGCCAAGAGACCCAGTACTTC. Encoded protein: CASSLGVPVGQETQYF. V is TRBV5-1 and J is TRBJ2-5, with D unresolved. Germline V lookup: CDR1 SGHRS, CDR2 YFSETQ. V was shortened by 0 bases and J by 1 base, with 13 bases between the two germline ends. This CDR3 is 16 amino acids long.

This clonotype was counted only a few times. The chain carries TRBV6-1 and TRBJ2-1, with 12 bases aligning to TRBD2. The CDR3 is 18 amino acids. The germline V gene encodes CDR1 MNHNS and CDR2 SASEGT. The V gene end was trimmed by 0 bases and the J gene end by 4 bases; junction bases not matched to a gene: 7. The DNA for the CDR3 is TGTGCCAGCAGTGAAGCTAAACTAGCGGGAGGCACATACAATGAGCAGTTCTTC. Encoded protein: CASSEAKLAGGTYNEQFF.

The chain couples TRBV5-1 to TRBJ1-1; D is unclear. This CDR3 comprises 13 residues. Trimming pared 4 bases from V and 3 bases from J, leaving 10 bases between. Germline values: CDR1 SGHRS, CDR2 YFSETQ. The CDR3 DNA reads TGCGCCAGCAGCCGAGAGGCTTACACTGAAGCTTTCTTT. Translated, it gives CASSREAYTEAFF.